This record concerns one TCR beta chain sequence. Its antigen remains unknown. The junction departs from the called germline gene at one end, perhaps through a read error. The data are from a study of regulatory T cells in long-lasting Graves disease. TCR beta libraries were built with iRepertoire HTBI primers and Arm-PCR of CDR3 regions. Via MiXCR, TCRdb re-called the multiplex PCR reads, giving one row per CDR3 protein. This sample has about 420,000 distinct CDR3 sequences, with approximately 16% found just once. The length of the CDR3 is 13 residues. Whole-study results and caveats: Persistent Graves' patients had lower TCR diversity than newly diagnosed ones. Newly diagnosed disease favored TRBV20-1 and TRBJ2-1 over persistent disease.

Time point indicated: newly diagnosed GD, antithyroid drugs for less than 3 months. PBMC RNA was the source of the TCR library. The sample was also reused in another study, on T cells in Graves' hyperthyroidism and ophthalmopathy. That paper adds: Before onset, by a median of approximately 5.9 months, the model predicted ophthalmopathy.

The V gene is TRBV12-3 or TRBV12-4, the J gene TRBJ2-5; D is unclear. The source material was peripheral blood mononuclear cells (PBMCs), sampled at new diagnosis, from a patient treated with antithyroid drugs. The TCR was taken from a woman aged 18-30 years with Graves disease. The CDR3 coding sequence is TGTGCCAGCAGTCTCTCGGCCCAAGAGGCCCAGTACTTC. Translating gives CASSLSAQEAQYF.